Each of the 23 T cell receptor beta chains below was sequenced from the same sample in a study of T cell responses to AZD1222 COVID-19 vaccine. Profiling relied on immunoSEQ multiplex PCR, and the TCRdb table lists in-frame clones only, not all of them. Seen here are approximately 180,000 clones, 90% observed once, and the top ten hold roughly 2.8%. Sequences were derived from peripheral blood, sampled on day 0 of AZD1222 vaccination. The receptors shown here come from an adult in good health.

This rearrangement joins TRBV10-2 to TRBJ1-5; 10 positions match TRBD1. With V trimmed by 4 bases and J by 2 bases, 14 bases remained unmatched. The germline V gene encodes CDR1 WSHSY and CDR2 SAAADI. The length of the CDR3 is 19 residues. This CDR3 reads CASSGSRDRGPFGNQPQHF. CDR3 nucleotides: TGCGCCAGCAGTGGAAGCCGGGACAGGGGACCTTTTGGCAATCAGCCCCAGCATTTT.

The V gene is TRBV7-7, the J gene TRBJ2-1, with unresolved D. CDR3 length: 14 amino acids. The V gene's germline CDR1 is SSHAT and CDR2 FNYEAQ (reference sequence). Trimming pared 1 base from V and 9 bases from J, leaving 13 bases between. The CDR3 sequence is CASSLVPGEGEQFF. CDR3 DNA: TGTGCCAGCAGCTTAGTCCCTGGGGAAGGTGAGCAGTTCTTC.

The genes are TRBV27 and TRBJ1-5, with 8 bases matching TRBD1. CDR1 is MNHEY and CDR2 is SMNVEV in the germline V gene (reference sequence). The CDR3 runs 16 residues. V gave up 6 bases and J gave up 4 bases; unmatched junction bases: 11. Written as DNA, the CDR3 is TGTGCCAGCAGGCAGGGACAGGACGTAGGGAATCAGCCCCAGCATTTT. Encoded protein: CASRQGQDVGNQPQHF.

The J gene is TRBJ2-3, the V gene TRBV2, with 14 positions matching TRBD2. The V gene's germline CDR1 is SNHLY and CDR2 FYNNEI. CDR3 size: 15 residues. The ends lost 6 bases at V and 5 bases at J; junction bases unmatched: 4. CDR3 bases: TGTGCCAGCAGCTGGACTAGCGGGGGGAGAGATACGCAGTATTTT. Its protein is CASSWTSGGRDTQYF.

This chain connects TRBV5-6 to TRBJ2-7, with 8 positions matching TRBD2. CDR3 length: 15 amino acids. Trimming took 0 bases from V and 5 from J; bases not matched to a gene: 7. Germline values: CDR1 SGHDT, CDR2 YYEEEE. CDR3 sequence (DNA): TGTGCCAGCAGCTTGGGCGGGGGGTCGGAGCACGAGCAGTACTTC. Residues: CASSLGGGSEHEQYF.

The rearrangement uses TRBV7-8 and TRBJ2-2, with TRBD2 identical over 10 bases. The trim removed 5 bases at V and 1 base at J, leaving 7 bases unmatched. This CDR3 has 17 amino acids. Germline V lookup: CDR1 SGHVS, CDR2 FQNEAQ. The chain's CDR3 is CASSLRSGGVNTGELFF. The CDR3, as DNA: TGTGCCAGCAGCCTCCGGAGCGGGGGGGTGAACACCGGGGAGCTGTTTTTT.

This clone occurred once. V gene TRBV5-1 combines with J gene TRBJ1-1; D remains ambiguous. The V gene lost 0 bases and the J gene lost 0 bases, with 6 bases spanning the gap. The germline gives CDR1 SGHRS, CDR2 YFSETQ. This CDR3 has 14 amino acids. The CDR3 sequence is CASSLVDLNTEAFF. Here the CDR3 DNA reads TGCGCCAGCAGCTTGGTAGACTTGAACACTGAAGCTTTCTTT.

CDR3 protein: CASSVGAEVDRWAQHF. The CDR3, as DNA: TGTGCCAGCAGCGTAGGGGCGGAAGTGGACCGGTGGGCCCAGCATTTT. The V gene is TRBV9, the J gene TRBJ1-5; D is undetermined. The CDR3 has 16 amino acids. Trimming took off 0 bases at V and 11 bases at J, with 21 bases between the two ends. Germline loops: CDR1 SGDLS, CDR2 YYNGEE.

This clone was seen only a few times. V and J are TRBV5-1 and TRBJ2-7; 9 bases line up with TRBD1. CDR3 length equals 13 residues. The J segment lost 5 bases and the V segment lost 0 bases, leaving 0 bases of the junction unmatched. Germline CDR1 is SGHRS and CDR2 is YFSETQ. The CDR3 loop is CASSLGDRDEQYF. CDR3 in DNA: TGCGCCAGCAGCTTGGGGGACAGGGACGAGCAGTACTTC.

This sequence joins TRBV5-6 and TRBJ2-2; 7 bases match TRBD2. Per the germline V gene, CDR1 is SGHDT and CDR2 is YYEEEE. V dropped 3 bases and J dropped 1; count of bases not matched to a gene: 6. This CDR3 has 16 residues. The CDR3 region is CASSYGGGRNTGELFF. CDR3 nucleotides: TGTGCCAGCAGCTATGGCGGGGGACGGAACACCGGGGAGCTGTTTTTT. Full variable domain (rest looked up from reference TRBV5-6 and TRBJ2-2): DAGVTQSPTHLIKTRGQQVTLRCSPKSGHDTVSWYQQALGQGPQFIFQYYEEEERQRGNFPDRFSGHQFPNYSSELNVNALLLGDSALYLCASSYGGGRNTGELFFGEGSRLTVL.

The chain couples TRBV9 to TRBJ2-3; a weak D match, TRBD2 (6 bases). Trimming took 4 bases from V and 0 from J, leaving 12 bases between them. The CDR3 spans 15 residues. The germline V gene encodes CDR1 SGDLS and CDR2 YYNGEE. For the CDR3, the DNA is TGTGCCAGCAGCTCAGCAGGGAGGAGCACAGATACGCAGTATTTT. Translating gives CASSSAGRSTDTQYF.

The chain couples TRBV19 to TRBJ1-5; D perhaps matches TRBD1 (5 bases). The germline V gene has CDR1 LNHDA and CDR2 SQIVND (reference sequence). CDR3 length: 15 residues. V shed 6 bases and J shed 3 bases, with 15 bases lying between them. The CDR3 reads CASRAPGPPNQPQHF. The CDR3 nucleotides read TGTGCCAGTAGGGCTCCAGGGCCCCCCAATCAGCCCCAGCATTTT.

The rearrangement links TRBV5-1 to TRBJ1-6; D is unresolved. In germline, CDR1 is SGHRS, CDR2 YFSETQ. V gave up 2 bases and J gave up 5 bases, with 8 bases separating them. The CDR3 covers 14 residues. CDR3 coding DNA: TGCGCCAGCAGCTTTTCTACAGATAATTCACCCCTCCACTTT. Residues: CASSFSTDNSPLHF.

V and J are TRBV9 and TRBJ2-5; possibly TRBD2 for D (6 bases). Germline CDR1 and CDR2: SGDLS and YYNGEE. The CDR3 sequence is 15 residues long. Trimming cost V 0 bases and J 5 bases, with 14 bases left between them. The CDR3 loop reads CASSVASAGGETQYF. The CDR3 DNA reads TGTGCCAGCAGCGTAGCCAGCGCTGGGGGGGAGACCCAGTACTTC.

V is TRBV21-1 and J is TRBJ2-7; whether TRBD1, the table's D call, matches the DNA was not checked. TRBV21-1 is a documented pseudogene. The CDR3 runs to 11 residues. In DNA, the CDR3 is TGTGCCAGCAGCAAAACATACGAGCAGTACTTC. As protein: CASSKTYEQYF.

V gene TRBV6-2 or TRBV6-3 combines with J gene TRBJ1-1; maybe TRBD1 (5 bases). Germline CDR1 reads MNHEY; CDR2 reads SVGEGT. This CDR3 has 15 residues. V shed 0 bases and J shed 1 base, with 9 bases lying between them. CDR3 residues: CASSYSDTRNTEAFF. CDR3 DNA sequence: TGTGCCAGCAGTTACTCGGACACCCGGAACACTGAAGCTTTCTTT.

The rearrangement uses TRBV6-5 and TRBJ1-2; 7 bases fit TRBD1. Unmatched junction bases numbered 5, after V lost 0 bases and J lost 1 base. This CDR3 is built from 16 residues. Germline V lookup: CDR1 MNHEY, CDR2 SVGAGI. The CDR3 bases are TGTGCCAGCAGTTACTCGAGTGCAGGGGGTAACTATGGCTACACCTTC. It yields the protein CASSYSSAGGNYGYTF.

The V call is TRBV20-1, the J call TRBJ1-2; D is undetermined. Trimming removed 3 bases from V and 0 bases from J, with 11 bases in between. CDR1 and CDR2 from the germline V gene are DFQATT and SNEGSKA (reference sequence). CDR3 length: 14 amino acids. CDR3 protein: CSASVFGSNYGYTF. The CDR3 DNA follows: TGCAGTGCTAGTGTGTTCGGGTCTAACTATGGCTACACCTTC.

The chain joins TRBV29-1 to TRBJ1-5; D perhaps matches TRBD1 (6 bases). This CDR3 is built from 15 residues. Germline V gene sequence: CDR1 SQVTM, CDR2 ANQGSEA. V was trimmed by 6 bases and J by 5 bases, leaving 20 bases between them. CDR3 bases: TGCAGCGTCACCTGGGGTGGGGCAGGGGATCAGCCCCAGCATTTT. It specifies CSVTWGGAGDQPQHF.

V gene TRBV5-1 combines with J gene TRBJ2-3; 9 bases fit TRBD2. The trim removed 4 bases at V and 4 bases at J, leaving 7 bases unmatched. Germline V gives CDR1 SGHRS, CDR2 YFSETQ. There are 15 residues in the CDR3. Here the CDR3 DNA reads TGCGCCAGCAGCCCCTCTGGGACTAGCCCAGATACGCAGTATTTT. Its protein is CASSPSGTSPDTQYF.

CDR3 residues: CASSLDRKLFF. In DNA, the CDR3 is TGTGCCAGCAGTTTGGACCGAAAACTGTTTTTT. V gene TRBV12-3 or TRBV12-4 combines with J gene TRBJ1-4; the D is unclear. The CDR3 contains 11 residues. V lost 3 bases, J lost 10 bases, and 6 bases lay in between.

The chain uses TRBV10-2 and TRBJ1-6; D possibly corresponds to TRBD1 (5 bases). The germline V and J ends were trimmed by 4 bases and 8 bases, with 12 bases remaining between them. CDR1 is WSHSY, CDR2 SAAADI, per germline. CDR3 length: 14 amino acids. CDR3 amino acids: CASSGRAGDSPLHF. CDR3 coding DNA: TGCGCCAGCAGTGGAAGGGCGGGGGATTCACCCCTCCACTTT.

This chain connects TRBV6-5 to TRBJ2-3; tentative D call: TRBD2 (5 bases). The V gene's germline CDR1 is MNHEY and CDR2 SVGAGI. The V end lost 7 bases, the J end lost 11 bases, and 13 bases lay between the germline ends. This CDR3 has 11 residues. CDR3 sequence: CASTGPGKQYF. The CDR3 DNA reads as TGTGCCAGCACTGGTCCCGGGAAGCAGTATTTT.